This entry describes one T cell receptor (beta chain). Its antigen remains undetermined. No quality values exist for individual bases; no much larger clone is one base distant. The trial excluded patients who had a history of autoimmune disease or were on systemic immunosuppression. Peripheral blood for TCR sequencing was collected from all dose cohorts at baseline, on cycle 4 day 1, and on cycle 7 day 1. The samples were taken from a phase I, first-in-human, multicenter, open-label dose-escalation trial of ivuxolimab. Adults with locally advanced or metastatic melanoma, renal cell carcinoma, hepatocellular carcinoma or head and neck squamous cell carcinoma were enrolled in the trial. Before TCR sequencing, CD4+ T cells and CD8+ T cells were sorted from peripheral blood as separate populations. This entry is derived from a study of OX40 agonist ivuxolimab in advanced cancers. Looking at the study overall: The costimulatory receptor OX40 (CD134) was targeted by ivuxolimab, a fully human IgG2 agonistic monoclonal antibody. Patients were allowed to have had prior anti-PD-1, anti-PD-L1 or anti-CTLA-4 therapy, and approximately 39% of the dose-escalation patients had been treated with checkpoint inhibitors. The paper covers the monotherapy dose-escalation part of the phase I ivuxolimab trial, which included N ≈ 57 patients. Partial responses were achieved by three dose-escalation patients, of whom one had hepatocellular carcinoma and two had cutaneous melanoma. The purpose of peripheral TCRbeta sequencing was to test whether ivuxolimab changed TCR sequence diversity and led to clonal T-cell expansion. Of the roughly 50 dose-escalation patients, hepatocellular carcinoma was present in about 20, melanoma in roughly 15, renal cell carcinoma in 9 and head and neck cancer in 9. Intravenous ivuxolimab was administered to patients every 2 weeks at six dose levels: 0.01, 0.1, 0.3, 1.5, 3 and 10 mg/kg. In the dose-escalation cohort, nearly 85% of patients were male, and the mean age was 60 years with a range of about 20 to 79.

For sequencing of the TCRbeta CDR3 region, genomic DNA was extracted from the sorted cells. The immunoSEQ Assay was used to sequence the TCRbeta CDR3 regions. The source is immuneACCESS, and TCRdb retained only in-frame sequences with V and J called. Part of the clones is not carried over; for the studies checked, unresolved V genes explain less than half of this, and the remainder is unexplained. The sample table shows roughly 49,000 clones, and under 90% are seen once. Under 2% of the sample comes from the top ten. The full study reports these points: Antigen specificity was not determined for the clonally expanded peripheral T cells. In the 0.1-3.0 mg/kg groups, partial responders were among the patients with the lowest normalized peripheral clonal expansion, particularly in CD8+ T cells. Low levels of normalized T-cell clonal expansion were also seen in some patients who did not respond. At doses from 0.1 to 3.0 mg/kg, clonal expansion was seen in both CD4+ and CD8+ blood T cells between baseline and week 6. After ivuxolimab, more expanded clones were found on average in CD8+ T cells than in CD4+ T cells.

As encoded in the germline V gene, CDR1 is SGHTS while CDR2 is YDEGEE. From the cysteine through the phenylalanine, the CDR3 covers 15 amino acids. Just CDR3 DNA is preserved here, 45 bases in frame from base 1. Trimming takes 4 bases off V and 3 bases off J; junction bases not matched to a gene: 4. The source was CD4+ or CD8+ T cells sorted from blood, collected in a trial of the OX40 agonist ivuxolimab. This chain joins TRBV5-8 to TRBJ1-4; 9 central nucleotides agree with TRBD1. The TCR originated in an adult with an advanced solid tumor such as melanoma, head and neck, liver or kidney cancer. This receptor carries the CDR3 CASSLRTGANEKLFF. The nucleotide sequence reads as follows: TGTGCCAGCAGCCTCCGGACAGGGGCTAATGAAAAACTGTTTTTT.